These T cell receptor beta chains were read from a single sample in a study of blood T cell repertoires in COVID-19. Profiled with immunoSEQ multiplex PCR; TCRdb holds only in-frame clones, not every one. The sample has a few hundred thousand clones, more than 85% seen once; the top ten hold around 0.84%. What was sequenced was peripheral blood. Receptor source: a man under 40 with acute or convalescent COVID-19. CDR3s include the opening cysteine and the closing phenylalanine or tryptophan. Each record gives: J gene, V gene, D gene, clone size, CDR3 DNA, CDR3 protein. The D gene is left open where the match is weak. Clone size, where shown, is once, few, many, or a class for clones that have expanded.

TRBJ2-1 TRBV4-1 TRBD2 - TGCGCCAGCAGCCAAGAGTACCAGCGGGGATACAATGAGCAGTTCTTC CASSQEYQRGYNEQFF
TRBJ1-5 TRBV19 TRBD1 - TGTGCCAGTAGTATAACAGGGGGCGCGAATAACCAGCCCCAGCATTTT CASSITGGANNQPQHF
TRBJ1-1 TRBV6-6 - - TGTGCCAGCACCCCCCGAGGGCAGAACACTGAAGCTTTCTTT CASTPRGQNTEAFF
TRBJ2-3 TRBV6-5 - - TGTGCCAGCGGGACAACCGGACCTCGTGCGCAGTATTTT CASGTTGPRAQYF
TRBJ2-1 TRBV5-8 TRBD1 - TGTGCCAGCAGCCCCCGACAGGGGCAGGGAGGCGTGCAGTTCTTC CASSPRQGQGGVQFF
TRBJ1-6 TRBV9 - - TGTGCCAGCAGTGGAGAGAATAATTCACCCCTCCACTTT CASSGENNSPLHF
TRBJ1-5 TRBV6-6 - - TGTGCCAGCAGCCGAAGCTTTTCCAGCAATCAGCCCCAGCATTTT CASSRSFSSNQPQHF
TRBJ1-1 TRBV28 TRBD1 - TGTGCCAGCACCTCACAGGGGGCTGACACTGAAGCTTTCTTT CASTSQGADTEAFF
TRBJ1-2 TRBV28 - - TGTGCCAGCAGAAAAGACAGGAACTATGGCTACACCTTC CASRKDRNYGYTF
TRBJ2-5 TRBV5-1 - - TGCGCCAGCAGCTCCAAACTAATTCCGGAGACCCAGTACTTC CASSSKLIPETQYF
TRBJ2-5 TRBV19 TRBD1 - TGTGCCACCTCGGGAAAGGGACAGGGATCTCAAGAGACCCAGTACTTC CATSGKGQGSQETQYF
TRBJ2-2 TRBV19 - - TGTGCCAGTAGTATCGCGGGGACCGGGGAGCTGTTTTTT CASSIAGTGELFF
TRBJ2-3 TRBV3-1/TRBV3-2 TRBD2 - TGTGCCAGCAGCCAGCTCGGAGGACTAGCGGTTAGCACAGATACGCAGTATTTT CASSQLGGLAVSTDTQYF
TRBJ1-1 TRBV18 TRBD1 - TGTGCCAGCTCACCATCCCCGACAGGGACTTTTGAAGCTTTCTTT CASSPSPTGTFEAFF
TRBJ1-4 TRBV24-1 - - TGTGCCACCAGTGACCCCAAGGGCGGGACTAATGAAAAACTGTTTTTT CATSDPKGGTNEKLFF
TRBJ2-1 TRBV7-9 TRBD2 - TGTGCCAGCAGCTTAAGGGGGACTAGCGGGAATGGTGAGCAGTTCTTC CASSLRGTSGNGEQFF
TRBJ2-1 TRBV5-1 - once TGCGCCAGCAGGGTTGTCCCGGGTTCTTACAATGAGCAGTTCTTC CASRVVPGSYNEQFF
TRBJ2-5 TRBV6-2/TRBV6-3 - - TGTGCCAGCAGTTACTCTCGGGAGACCCAGTACTTC CASSYSRETQYF
TRBJ1-2 TRBV5-1 - - TGCGCCAGCAGCTTGAGGGCCGGGACTGGGAAATCTCATACCAACTATGGCTACACCTTC CASSLRAGTGKSHTNYGYTF
TRBJ2-1 TRBV27 - once TGTGCCAGCAGTTCCACTAAGGACAGATACAATGAGCAGTTCTTC CASSSTKDRYNEQFF
TRBJ2-5 TRBV7-7 TRBD2 - TGTGCTAGCAGTTCAACCCCGGGACTAGCGGGAGGGCCTAGGGAGACCCAGTACTTC CASSSTPGLAGGPRETQYF
TRBJ2-7 TRBV7-8 TRBD1 - TGTGCCAGCAGTTTTTACGGGACAGGGGGCGAGGAGCAGTACTTC CASSFYGTGGEEQYF
TRBJ2-1 TRBV7-3 TRBD2 few TGTGCCAGCAGCTTAACTAGCGGGACCTACAATGAGCAGTTCTTC CASSLTSGTYNEQFF
TRBJ2-1 TRBV7-3 TRBD1 - TGTGCCAGCAGCCCAACCGGACAGGGCTCCTACAATGAGCAGTTCTTC CASSPTGQGSYNEQFF
TRBJ2-4 TRBV7-8 - - TGTGCCAGCAGCTTAGTGGAGGGCATTCAGTACTTC CASSLVEGIQYF
TRBJ2-1 TRBV27 - - TGTGCCAGCAGTTTACGAAGCGGTTATTACAATGAGCAGTTCTTC CASSLRSGYYNEQFF
TRBJ2-3 TRBV24-1 - - TGTGCCACCAGTGATCGGTTCACAGATACGCAGTATTTT CATSDRFTDTQYF
TRBJ1-2 TRBV12-3/TRBV12-4 - once TGTGCCAGCAGCTTCGACAGGACTTACGGCTACACCTTC CASSFDRTYGYTF
TRBJ2-3 TRBV25-1 - - TGTGCCAGCAGTGACCCCATATTAGCTACGCAGTATTTT CASSDPILATQYF
TRBJ1-3 TRBV6-5 - - TGTGCCAGCAGTTCCGGGACTGCGACTGGAAACACCATATATTTT CASSSGTATGNTIYF
TRBJ2-1 TRBV4-2 TRBD1 - TGTGCCAGCAGCCCCCTTCTAGGCGGGACAGGGGGCGGTGAGCAGTTCTTC CASSPLLGGTGGGEQFF
TRBJ2-1 TRBV6-5 - - TGTGCCAGCGGCAAGGGGCGTAATGAGCAGTTCTTC CASGKGRNEQFF